The source of this T cell receptor beta chain is a study of beta chain features in type 1 diabetes. Study-wide context: Healthy donors resembled patients in age, gender and cell yields. Study results and limitations: VDJ junctions from type 1 diabetes patients carried fewer insertions and larger deletions.

Trimming took 3 bases from V and 5 from J, leaving 7 bases between them. Per germline, CDR1 SQVTM and CDR2 ANQGSEA. The CDR3 has 11 residues. Since all of the isolated RNA was reverse transcribed, expressed TCRB transcripts were what got sequenced. TCRdb's table, derived via immunoSEQ multiplex PCR, lists solely in-frame clones and lacks some. Here the sample spans about 410,000 clones, approximately 15% being singletons. This clone has more than one count but fewer than ten. Its antigen is as yet unknown. Sampling consisted of one heparinised blood draw per donor, averaging approximately 120 mL. Sequencing was performed on naive CD4+ T cells from blood. The sequence derives from a man aged 30 to 45 in good health. The chain carries TRBV29-1 and TRBJ1-2; D gene uncertain. The CDR3 nucleotides read TGCAGCGTTGATTCCGCTTATGGCTACACCTTC. This codes for CSVDSAYGYTF. Based on the CDR3 plus reference TRBV29-1 and TRBJ1-2, the full variable domain is SAVISQKPSRDICQRGTSLTIQCQVDSQVTMMFWYRQQPGQSLTLIATANQGSEATYESGFVIDKFPISRPNLTFSTLTVSNMSPEDSSIYLCSVDSAYGYTFGSGTRLTVV.